This T cell receptor (beta chain) came from a study of beta chain features in type 1 diabetes. Study-wide background: Sorted cells numbering around 110,000,000 were examined across all samples.

Sorting with CD45RO/CCR7/CD25/CD127/CD95/CD27 yielded naive, central memory, regulatory and stem-like memory CD4+ cells. General study results and limits: Shortening of TCRB CDR3s, moderate but significant, appeared in all four CD4+ subsets of Type 1 diabetes patients. PCR may have favored shorter templates equally in patients and controls. Within the patient group, naive, central memory and Treg TCRB repertoires appeared more similar to each other than within healthy donors.

CDR1 is SGDLS, CDR2 YYNGEE, per germline. J was trimmed by 5 bases and V by 0 bases; bases with no gene match: 5. The CDR3 spans 15 residues. Since all of the isolated RNA was reverse transcribed, expressed TCRB transcripts were what got sequenced. Using immunoSEQ multiplex PCR, the repertoire was profiled, and TCRdb retains in-frame clones only, with some absent. The table lists about 160,000 clones, 10% of them singletons. This clone was seen only a few times. What it binds is not known. The chain combines TRBV9 with TRBJ2-1; 7 nucleotides agree with TRBD2. Sequencing was performed on central memory CD4+ T cells from blood. The TCR was taken from a man aged 25-45 years with type 1 diabetes. The CDR3 DNA sequence: TGTGCCAGCAGCGTAGGGGTAGCGGGCGACAATGAGCAGTTCTTC. Translated: CASSVGVAGDNEQFF.